This TCR beta chain was documented in a study of T cell responses to AZD1222 COVID-19 vaccine. The study, taken as a whole, reports: Increases in Spike-specific TCR breadth and depth were seen after two AZD1222 doses.

Note on this clone: Its matching antigen is unknown.

Clones were read by immunoSEQ multiplex PCR, and TCRdb kept only the in-frame ones, dropping some. The sample consists of around 130,000 clones, approximately 90% of them appearing once. This receptor was obtained from an adult who received the AZD1222 COVID-19 vaccine. Specimen: peripheral blood, collected 28 days after the second AZD1222 dose.

The CDR3 here is CASSLGTGYYEQYF. DNA of the CDR3: TGCGCCAGCAGCTTGGGGACAGGGTACTACGAGCAGTACTTC. V usage is TRBV5-1 and J usage is TRBJ2-7; 8 bases align to TRBD1. The V gene's germline CDR1 is SGHRS and CDR2 YFSETQ. The CDR3 contains 14 residues. The junction had 2 bases not matched to a gene; V was cut back by 0 bases and J by 3 bases.